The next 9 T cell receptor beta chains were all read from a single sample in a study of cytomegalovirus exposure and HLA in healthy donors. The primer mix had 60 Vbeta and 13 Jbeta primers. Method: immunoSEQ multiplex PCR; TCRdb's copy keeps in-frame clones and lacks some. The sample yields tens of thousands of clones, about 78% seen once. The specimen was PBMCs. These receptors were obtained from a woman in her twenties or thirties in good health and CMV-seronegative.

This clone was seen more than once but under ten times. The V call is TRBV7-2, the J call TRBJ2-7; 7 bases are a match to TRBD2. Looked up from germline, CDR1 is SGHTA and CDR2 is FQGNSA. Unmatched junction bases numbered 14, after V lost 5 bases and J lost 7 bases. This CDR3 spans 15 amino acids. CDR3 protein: CASSPNGGEGLEQYF. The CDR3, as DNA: TGTGCCAGCAGCCCAAATGGGGGGGAGGGGTTAGAGCAGTACTTC.

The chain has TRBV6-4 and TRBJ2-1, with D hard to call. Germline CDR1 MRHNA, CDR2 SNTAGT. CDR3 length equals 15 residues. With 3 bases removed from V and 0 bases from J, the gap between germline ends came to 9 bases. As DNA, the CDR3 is TGTGCCAGCAGTGAGAGCGCCAGCTCCTACAATGAGCAGTTCTTC. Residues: CASSESASSYNEQFF.

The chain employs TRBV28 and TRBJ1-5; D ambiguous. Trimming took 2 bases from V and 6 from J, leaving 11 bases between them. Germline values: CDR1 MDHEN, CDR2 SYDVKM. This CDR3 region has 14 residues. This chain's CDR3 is CASSLARISQPQHF. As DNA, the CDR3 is TGTGCCAGCAGTTTAGCCAGGATTAGTCAGCCCCAGCATTTT.

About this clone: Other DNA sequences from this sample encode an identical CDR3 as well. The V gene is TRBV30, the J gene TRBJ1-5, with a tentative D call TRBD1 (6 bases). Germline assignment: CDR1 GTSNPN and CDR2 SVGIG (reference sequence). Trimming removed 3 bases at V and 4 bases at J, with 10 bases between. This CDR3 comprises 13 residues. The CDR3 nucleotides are TGTGCCTGGAGCAGGCAGGGGAATCAGCCCCAGCATTTT. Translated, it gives CAWSRQGNQPQHF. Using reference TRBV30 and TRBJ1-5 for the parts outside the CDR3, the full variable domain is SQTIHQWPATLVQPVGSPLSLECTVEGTSNPNLYWYRQAAGRGLQLLFYSVGIGQISSEVPQNLSASRPQDRQFILSSKKLLLSDSGFYLCAWSRQGNQPQHFGDGTRLSIL.

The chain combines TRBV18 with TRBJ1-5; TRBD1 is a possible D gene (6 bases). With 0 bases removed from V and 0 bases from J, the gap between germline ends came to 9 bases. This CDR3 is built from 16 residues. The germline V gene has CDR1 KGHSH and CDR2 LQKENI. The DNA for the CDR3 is TGTGCCAGCTCACCACCTGGACAGACTAGCAATCAGCCCCAGCATTTT. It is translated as CASSPPGQTSNQPQHF.

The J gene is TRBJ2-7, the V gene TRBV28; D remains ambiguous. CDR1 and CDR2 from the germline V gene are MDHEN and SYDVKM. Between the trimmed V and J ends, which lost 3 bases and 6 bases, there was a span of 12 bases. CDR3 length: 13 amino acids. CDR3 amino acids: CASSLVPASEQYF. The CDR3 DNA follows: TGTGCCAGCAGTTTGGTACCAGCGAGCGAGCAGTACTTC.

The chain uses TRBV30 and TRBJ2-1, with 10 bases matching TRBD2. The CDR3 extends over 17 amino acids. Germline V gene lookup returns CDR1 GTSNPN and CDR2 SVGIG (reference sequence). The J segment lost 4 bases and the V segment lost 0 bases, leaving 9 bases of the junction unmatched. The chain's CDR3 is CAWSVKAGGPGYNEQFF. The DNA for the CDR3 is TGTGCCTGGAGTGTAAAAGCGGGAGGGCCGGGGTACAATGAGCAGTTCTTC. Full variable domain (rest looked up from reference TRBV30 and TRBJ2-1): SQTIHQWPATLVQPVGSPLSLECTVEGTSNPNLYWYRQAAGRGLQLLFYSVGIGQISSEVPQNLSASRPQDRQFILSSKKLLLSDSGFYLCAWSVKAGGPGYNEQFFGPGTRLTVL.

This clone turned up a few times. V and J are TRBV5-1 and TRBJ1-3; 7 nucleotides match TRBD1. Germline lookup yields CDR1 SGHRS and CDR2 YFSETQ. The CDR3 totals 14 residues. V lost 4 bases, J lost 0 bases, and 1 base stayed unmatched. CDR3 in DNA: TGCGCCAGCAGCCGACAGGGCTCTGGAAACACCATATATTTT. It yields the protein CASSRQGSGNTIYF. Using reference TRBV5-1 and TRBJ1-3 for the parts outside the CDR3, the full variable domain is KAGVTQTPRYLIKTRGQQVTLSCSPISGHRSVSWYQQTPGQGLQFLFEYFSETQRNKGNFPGRFSGRQFSNSRSEMNVSTLELGDSALYLCASSRQGSGNTIYFGEGSWLTVV.

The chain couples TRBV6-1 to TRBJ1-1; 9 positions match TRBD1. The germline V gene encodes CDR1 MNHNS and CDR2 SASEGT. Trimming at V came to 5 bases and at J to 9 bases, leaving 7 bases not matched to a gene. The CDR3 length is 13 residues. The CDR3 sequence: CASSLPGQGKAFF. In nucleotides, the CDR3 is TGTGCCAGCAGTCTCCCGGGACAGGGTAAAGCTTTCTTT.